These 26 T cell receptor beta chains came from one sample sequenced in a study of blood T cells in healthy people across ages. The use of a sample-barcoded 5' primer and a J-beta primer mix characterized a second PCR of roughly 6 to 11 cycles. Via MiXCR, TCRdb re-called the 5' RACE reads, giving one row per CDR3 protein. The sample carries over 1,200,000 distinct CDR3 sequences, approximately 59% recorded once. Sequenced input: blood. Receptors originate from a young man in good health.

This chain joins TRBV6-1 and TRBJ2-1, with 9 bases that match TRBD2. Germline CDR1 and CDR2: MNHNS and SASEGT. The CDR3 consists of 14 residues. J lost 5 bases, V lost 7 bases, and 6 bases had no gene match. CDR3 nucleotide sequence: TGTGCCAGCAAAGTCCGACTAGCGGACAATGAGCAGTTCTTC. It specifies CASKVRLADNEQFF.

In its sample, this clonotype was seen a few times. J is TRBJ2-1 and V is TRBV4-1; 9 bases are shared with TRBD2. Gene TRBJ2-7 matches the end of the DNA better, so the J call may be wrong. CDR1 and CDR2 (germline): MGHRA, YSYEKL. The CDR3 sequence is 15 residues long. The CDR3 nucleotides are TGCGCCAGCAGCCCTCTAGCGGGAAGCTACAATGAGCAGTACTTC. This encodes CASSPLAGSYNEQYF.

This clonotype was found a few times. This chain uses TRBV27 with TRBJ2-7; 8 bases are shared with TRBD2. Germline V CDR1 and CDR2: MNHEY, SMNVEV (reference sequence). J was trimmed by 2 bases and V by 8 bases; bases with no gene match: 8. This CDR3 spans 14 amino acids. In DNA form, the CDR3 reads TGTGCCAGCGGCGCCAGCGGGGGACCCTACGAGCAGTACTTC. Protein sequence: CASGASGGPYEQYF.

The chain carries TRBV14 and TRBJ2-3, with D unclear. Germline V gene data show CDR1 as SGHDN and CDR2 as FVKESK. The CDR3 has 12 amino acids. V shed 4 bases and J shed 7 bases, with 9 bases lying between them. CDR3 region: CASSRGRYTQYF. CDR3 nucleotides: TGTGCCAGCAGCCGAGGCCGCTATACGCAGTATTTT.

The sample holds a few counts of this clonotype. This chain's CDR3 is CASKLNGGGTETQYF. The CDR3 nucleotides are TGTGCCAGCAAATTGAACGGGGGGGGAACAGAGACCCAGTACTTC. The chain is built from TRBV27 and TRBJ2-5; TRBD2 matches 8 bases. CDR3 size: 15 residues. V gave up 7 bases and J gave up 4 bases; unmatched junction bases: 11. Germline assignment: CDR1 MNHEY and CDR2 SMNVEV (reference sequence).

This clonotype was counted between two and nine times. This chain joins TRBV14 and TRBJ1-2, with unresolved D. CDR1 is SGHDN, CDR2 FVKESK, per germline. V was cut by 0 bases and J by 4 bases, with 12 bases left in between. This CDR3 spans 15 amino acids. For the CDR3, the DNA is TGTGCCAGCAGCCAAGAATCCGGACTACTCTATGGCTACACCTTC. This gives the protein CASSQESGLLYGYTF.

V usage is TRBV20-1 and J usage is TRBJ1-2, with TRBD1 as a possible D gene (6 bases). Germline V gene lookup returns CDR1 DFQATT and CDR2 SNEGSKA (reference sequence). The ends were cut back, 3 bases at V and 0 bases at J, with 14 bases in the middle. The CDR3 loop spans 15 amino acids. The CDR3 DNA reads TGCAGTGCTAGTACCAGGGGTCAGTCTAACTATGGCTACACCTTC. It specifies CSASTRGQSNYGYTF.

V is TRBV28 and J is TRBJ2-7, with D tentatively TRBD2 (6 bases). There are 15 residues in the CDR3. Germline CDR1 MDHEN, CDR2 SYDVKM. Trimming shortened V by 0 bases and J by 2 bases, and 11 bases separated the two germline ends. The CDR3 here is CASSLWAGPPYEQYF. The CDR3 DNA sequence: TGTGCCAGCAGTTTATGGGCGGGACCCCCCTACGAGCAGTACTTC.

In this sample, this clonotype turned up once. The CDR3 DNA follows: TGTGCCAGCAGCCAGTACGGGGGGGCTCTCACAGATACGCAGTATTTT. Its translation is CASSQYGGALTDTQYF. V usage is TRBV14 and J usage is TRBJ2-3; 8 bases fit TRBD2. Germline CDR1 SGHDN, CDR2 FVKESK. Losses at the gene ends were 3 bases for V and 2 bases for J; bases not matched to a gene: 7. This CDR3 is 16 amino acids long.

V is TRBV6-2 or TRBV6-3 and J is TRBJ2-1; a weak D match, TRBD2 (5 bases). V was shortened by 5 bases and J by 7 bases, with 27 bases between the two germline ends. The CDR3 extends over 18 amino acids. CDR1 is MNHEY and CDR2 is SVGEGT in the germline V gene. CDR3 in DNA: TGTGCCAGCAGTCAACGCCCCGGGGTCCTGGCTAGTCGTAATGAGCAGTTCTTC. The encoded protein is CASSQRPGVLASRNEQFF.

J is TRBJ2-4 and V is TRBV6-5, with 11 nucleotides matching TRBD2. The end of the DNA fits TRBJ2-7 better, so the J call may be wrong. The germline gives CDR1 MNHEY, CDR2 SVGAGI. The CDR3 extends over 16 amino acids. CDR3 sequence (DNA): TGTGCCAGCAGTTACGCTACTAGCGGGAGCAACTACGAGCAGTACTTC. The encoded protein is CASSYATSGSNYEQYF.

The gene calls are TRBV12-3 or TRBV12-4 and TRBJ2-5; the match to TRBD1 covers 7 bases. V shed 5 bases and J 0 bases; nucleotides not matched to a gene: 12. This CDR3 is built from 17 residues. CDR3: CASSPPRQGPYQETQYF. In DNA, the CDR3 is TGTGCCAGCAGTCCGCCGAGACAGGGCCCGTACCAAGAGACCCAGTACTTC.

The gene calls are TRBV20-1 and TRBJ2-1; the D call may be TRBD1 or TRBD2 (5 bases each). The J call may be wrong; the DNA end is better matched by TRBJ2-7. Per germline, CDR1 DFQATT and CDR2 SNEGSKA (reference sequence). This CDR3 region has 14 residues. CDR3 in DNA: TGCAGTGCTAGAGATCCCCGTGGGACGAATGAGCAGTACTTC. Translated: CSARDPRGTNEQYF.

V usage is TRBV6-2 or TRBV6-3 and J usage is TRBJ2-4; D is unclear. The CDR3 sequence is 12 residues long. Trimming shortened V by 6 bases and J by 7 bases, and 10 bases separated the two germline ends. The germline CDR1 and CDR2 sequences are MNHEY and SVGEGT. In nucleotides, the CDR3 is TGTGCCAGCAGACCGGACCGGAACATTCAGTACTTC. Translation: CASRPDRNIQYF.

The chain couples TRBV4-1 to TRBJ2-7, with TRBD2 matching over 11 bases. The CDR3 is made up of 16 amino acids. V lost 2 bases to trimming and J lost 0 bases; unmatched junction nucleotides: 3. Per the germline V gene, CDR1 is MGHRA and CDR2 is YSYEKL. The CDR3 loop reads CASSQPSGGPSYEQYF. The DNA of the CDR3 is TGCGCCAGCAGCCAACCTAGCGGGGGGCCCTCCTACGAGCAGTACTTC.

The V gene is TRBV2, the J gene TRBJ1-6, with TRBD1 as a possible D gene (5 bases). With 10 bases removed from V and 4 bases from J, the gap between germline ends came to 14 bases. The CDR3 is 14 residues long. Germline V CDR1 and CDR2: SNHLY, FYNNEI. CDR3 sequence: CATLYGGYNSPLHF. In DNA, the CDR3 is TGTGCCACCTTGTACGGGGGGTATAATTCACCCCTCCACTTT.

The chain couples TRBV7-9 to TRBJ2-5, with 9 nucleotides matching TRBD2. Trimming took 4 bases from V and 11 from J; bases not matched to a gene: 8. CDR1 is SEHNR, CDR2 FQNEAQ, per germline (reference sequence). This CDR3 has 13 amino acids. CDR3 protein: CASSSPSGDEQYF. For the CDR3, the DNA is TGTGCCAGCAGCTCCCCTAGCGGGGATGAGCAGTACTTC.

This rearrangement joins TRBV7-9 to TRBJ2-5, with D unresolved. There are 13 residues in the CDR3. Trimming stripped 5 bases from V and 13 bases from J, with 20 bases between. Per the germline V gene, CDR1 is SEHNR and CDR2 is FQNEAQ (reference sequence). The CDR3 spells CASSARVQDQPYF. CDR3 bases: TGTGCCAGCAGCGCTAGGGTTCAGGACCAACCGTACTTC.

J is TRBJ1-1 and V is TRBV29-1; tentative D call: TRBD1 (5 bases). The germline CDR1 and CDR2 sequences are SQVTM and ANQGSEA. The CDR3 consists of 14 residues. Trimming took off 5 bases at V and 5 bases at J, with 18 bases between the two ends. In DNA, the CDR3 is TGCAGCGTTACGAACTCAGGGTTTGGGACTGAAGCTTTCTTT. Its protein is CSVTNSGFGTEAFF.

The chain has TRBV29-1 and TRBJ2-7, with 11 bases matching TRBD1. The germline gives CDR1 SQVTM, CDR2 ANQGSEA. The CDR3 sequence is 13 residues long. Trimming took 5 bases from V and 4 from J; bases not matched to a gene: 4. DNA for the CDR3: TGCAGCGTTAGGACAGGGGGCGTGTACGAGCAGTACTTC. It encodes CSVRTGGVYEQYF.

This clonotype was counted only a few times. This chain connects TRBV25-1 to TRBJ1-1, with D uncertain. Per the germline V gene, CDR1 is MGHDK and CDR2 is SYGVNS. The V gene lost 8 bases and the J gene lost 0 bases, with 7 bases spanning the gap. The CDR3 totals 12 residues. CDR3 bases: TGTGCCAGCGGCCCCTTGAACACTGAAGCTTTCTTT. Translated, it gives CASGPLNTEAFF.

This rearrangement joins TRBV4-1 to TRBJ2-2, with a tentative D call TRBD2 (6 bases). Trimming cost V 1 base and J 0 bases, with 9 bases left between them. The germline gives CDR1 MGHRA, CDR2 YSYEKL. The CDR3 spans 16 residues. The CDR3 sequence: CASSQGRVANTGELFF. CDR3 nucleotides: TGCGCCAGCAGCCAAGGGAGGGTTGCGAACACCGGGGAGCTGTTTTTT.

The V call is TRBV12-3 or TRBV12-4, the J call TRBJ2-7; unclear D gene. The ends were cut back, 3 bases at V and 6 bases at J, with 12 bases in the middle. This CDR3 contains 13 residues. CDR3 loop: CASSLPSRGEQYF. In DNA form, the CDR3 reads TGTGCCAGCAGTTTGCCGAGCAGAGGCGAGCAGTACTTC.

The chain is built from TRBV24-1 and TRBJ1-5, with D possibly being TRBD1 (5 bases). The V end was cut by 2 bases, the J end by 1 base, with 5 bases between. There are 14 residues in the CDR3. Germline CDR1 KGHDR, CDR2 SFDVKD. The CDR3 reads CATSDSGSNQPQHF. The DNA for the CDR3 is TGTGCCACCAGTGATTCAGGGAGCAATCAGCCCCAGCATTTT.

The rearrangement links TRBV11-1 to TRBJ2-7; D remains ambiguous. The CDR3 is made up of 16 amino acids. Germline V gene lookup returns CDR1 SGHAT and CDR2 FQDESV (reference sequence). Trimming stripped 8 bases from V and 2 bases from J, with 22 bases between. The CDR3, as DNA: TGTGCCAGCCCGGATGGGGAAGCCATAAACCCCTACGAGCAGTACTTC. Translation gives CASPDGEAINPYEQYF.

This chain joins TRBV18 and TRBJ1-2, with D possibly being TRBD1 (6 bases). Trimming removed 2 bases from V and 4 bases from J, with 17 bases in between. In germline, CDR1 is KGHSH, CDR2 LQKENI. CDR3 length: 16 residues. The CDR3 coding sequence is TGTGCCAGCTCACCAAACGGGGGCGATAACCCCTATGGCTACACCTTC. It translates to CASSPNGGDNPYGYTF. Filled out from reference TRBV18 and TRBJ1-2, the complete variable domain reads NAGVMQNPRHLVRRRGQEARLRCSPMKGHSHVYWYRQLPEEGLKFMVYLQKENIIDESGMPKERFSAEFPKEGPSILRIQQVVRGDSAAYFCASSPNGGDNPYGYTFGSGTRLTVV.